This T cell receptor (beta chain) was documented in a study of OX40 agonist ivuxolimab in advanced cancers. Study-wide results and caveats: At doses 0.1 to 3.0 mg/kg, CD4+ and CD8+ clones expanded.

The CDR3 sequence is 15 residues long. Germline CDR1 reads LNHDA; CDR2 reads SQIVND (reference sequence). Trimming cost V 8 bases and J 7 bases; bases outside gene matches: 14. Turning to this clone: Its antigen is not identified.

TCRdb keeps only in-frame clones here, not all; method: immunoSEQ multiplex PCR. The table lists 50,000 to 65,000 clones, 85% to 95% of them singletons. The specimen comprised CD4+ or CD8+ T cells sorted from blood, sampled in a trial of the OX40 agonist ivuxolimab. This chain joins TRBV19 and TRBJ2-5; 9 bases match TRBD2. This receptor was obtained from an adult with an advanced solid tumor such as melanoma, head and neck, liver or kidney cancer. Here the CDR3 reads CASLLAGPPPGTQYF. CDR3 sequence (DNA): TGTGCCAGTTTACTAGCGGGTCCCCCCCCAGGGACCCAGTACTTC.